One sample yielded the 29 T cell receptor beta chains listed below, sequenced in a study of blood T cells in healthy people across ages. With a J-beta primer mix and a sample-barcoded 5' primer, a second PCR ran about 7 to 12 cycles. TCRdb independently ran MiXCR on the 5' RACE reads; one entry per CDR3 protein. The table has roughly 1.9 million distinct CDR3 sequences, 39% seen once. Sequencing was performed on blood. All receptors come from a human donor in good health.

The CDR3 protein is CASSSGQGEQYF. CDR3 DNA: TGTGCCAGCAGCTCTGGACAGGGCGAGCAGTACTTC. V is TRBV7-9 and J is TRBJ2-7; 8 bases align to TRBD1. The CDR3 totals 12 residues. The V gene end was trimmed by 4 bases and the J gene end by 6 bases; junction bases not matched to a gene: 2. The V gene's germline CDR1 is SEHNR and CDR2 FQNEAQ (reference sequence).

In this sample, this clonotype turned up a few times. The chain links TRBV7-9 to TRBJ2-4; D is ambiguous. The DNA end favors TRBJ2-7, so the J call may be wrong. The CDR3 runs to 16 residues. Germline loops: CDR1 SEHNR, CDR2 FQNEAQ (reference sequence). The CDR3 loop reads CASSLTPGPERNEQYF. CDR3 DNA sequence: TGTGCCAGCAGCTTAACCCCTGGGCCGGAACGGAACGAGCAGTACTTC.

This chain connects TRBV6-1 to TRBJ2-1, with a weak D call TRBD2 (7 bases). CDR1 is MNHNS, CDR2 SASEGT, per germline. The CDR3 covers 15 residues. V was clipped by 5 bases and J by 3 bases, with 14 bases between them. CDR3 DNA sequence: TGTGCCAGCAGTATTGAGGGGGGGATCTACAATGAGCAGTTCTTC. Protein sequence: CASSIEGGIYNEQFF.

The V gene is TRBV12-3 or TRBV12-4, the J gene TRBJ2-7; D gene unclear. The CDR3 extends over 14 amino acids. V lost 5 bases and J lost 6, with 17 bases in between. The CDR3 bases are TGTGCCAGCAGTCAGGATCCCGTTTATGGCGAGCAGTACTTC. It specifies CASSQDPVYGEQYF.

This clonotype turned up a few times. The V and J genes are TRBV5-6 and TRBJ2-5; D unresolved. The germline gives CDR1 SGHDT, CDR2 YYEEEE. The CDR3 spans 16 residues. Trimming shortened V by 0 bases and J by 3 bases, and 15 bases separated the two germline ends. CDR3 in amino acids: CASSLVGETTEETQYF. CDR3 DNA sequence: TGTGCCAGCAGCTTGGTTGGCGAGACAACGGAAGAGACCCAGTACTTC.

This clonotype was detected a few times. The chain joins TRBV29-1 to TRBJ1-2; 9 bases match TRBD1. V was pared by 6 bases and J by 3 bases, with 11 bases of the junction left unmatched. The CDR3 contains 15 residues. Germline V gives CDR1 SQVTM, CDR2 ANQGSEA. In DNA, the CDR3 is TGCAGCGTCGATATGGGGGGACAGGGTGACTATGGCTACACCTTC. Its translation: CSVDMGGQGDYGYTF.

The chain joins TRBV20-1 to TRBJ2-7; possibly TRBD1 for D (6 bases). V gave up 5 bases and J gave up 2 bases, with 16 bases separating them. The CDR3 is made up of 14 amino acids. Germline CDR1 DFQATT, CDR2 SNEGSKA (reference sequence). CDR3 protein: CSAARRTDTYEQYF. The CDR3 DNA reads TGCAGTGCTGCCCGAAGGACAGATACCTACGAGCAGTACTTC.

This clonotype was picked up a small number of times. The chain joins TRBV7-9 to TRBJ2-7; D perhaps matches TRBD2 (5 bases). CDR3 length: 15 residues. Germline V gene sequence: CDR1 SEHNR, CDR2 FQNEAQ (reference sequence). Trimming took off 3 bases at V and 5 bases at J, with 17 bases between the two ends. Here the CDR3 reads CASSLRVPTSDEQYF. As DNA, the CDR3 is TGTGCCAGCAGCTTGAGGGTCCCCACCTCTGACGAGCAGTACTTC.

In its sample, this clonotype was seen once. CDR3 protein: CASSQNQDRDCNEQFF. CDR3 bases: TGCGCCAGCAGCCAGAACCAGGACAGGGACTGCAATGAGCAGTTCTTC. The chain employs TRBV4-3 and TRBJ2-1; 8 bases line up with TRBD1. V shed 3 bases and J 6 bases; nucleotides not matched to a gene: 10. This CDR3 spans 16 amino acids. Germline V gene data show CDR1 as LGHNA and CDR2 as YSLEER.

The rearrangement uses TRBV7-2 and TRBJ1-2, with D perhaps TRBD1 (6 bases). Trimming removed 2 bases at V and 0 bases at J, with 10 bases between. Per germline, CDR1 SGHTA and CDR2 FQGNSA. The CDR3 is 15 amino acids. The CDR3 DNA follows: TGTGCCAGCAGCTTAAGGGACACCTCTAACTATGGCTACACCTTC. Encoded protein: CASSLRDTSNYGYTF.

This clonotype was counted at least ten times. The chain's CDR3 is CSARPWGRDYEQYF. The DNA for the CDR3 is TGCAGTGCTAGACCCTGGGGAAGGGACTACGAGCAGTACTTC. The rearrangement uses TRBV20-1 and TRBJ2-7; D not certain. V gave up 2 bases and J gave up 3 bases, with 14 bases separating them. CDR1 DFQATT and CDR2 SNEGSKA come from the germline V gene (reference sequence). This CDR3 has 14 amino acids.

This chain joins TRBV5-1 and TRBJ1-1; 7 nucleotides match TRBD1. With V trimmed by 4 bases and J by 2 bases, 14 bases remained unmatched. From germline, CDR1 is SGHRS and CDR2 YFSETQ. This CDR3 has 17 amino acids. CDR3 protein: CASSRLTTGQPNTEAFF. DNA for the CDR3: TGCGCCAGCAGCCGATTAACGACGGGACAGCCAAACACTGAAGCTTTCTTT.

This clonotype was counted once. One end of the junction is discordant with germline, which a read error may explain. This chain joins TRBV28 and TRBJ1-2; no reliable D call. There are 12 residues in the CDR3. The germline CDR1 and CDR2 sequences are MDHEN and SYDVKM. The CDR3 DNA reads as TGTGCCAGCAGTTTAGCTCTGGGTGGCCACACCTTC. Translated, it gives CASSLALGGHTF.

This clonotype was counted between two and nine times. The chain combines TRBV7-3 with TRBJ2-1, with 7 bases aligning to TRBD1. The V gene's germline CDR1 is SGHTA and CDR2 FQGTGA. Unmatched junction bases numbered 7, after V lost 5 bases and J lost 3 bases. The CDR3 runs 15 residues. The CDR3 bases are TGTGCCAGCAGCCACTGGGACAGAGACTACAATGAGCAGTTCTTC. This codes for CASSHWDRDYNEQFF.

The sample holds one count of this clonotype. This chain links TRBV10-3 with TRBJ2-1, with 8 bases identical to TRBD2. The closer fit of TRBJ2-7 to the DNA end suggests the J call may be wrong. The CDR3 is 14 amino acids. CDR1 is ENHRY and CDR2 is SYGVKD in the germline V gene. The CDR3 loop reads CAISAGGRYNEQYF. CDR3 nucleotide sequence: TGTGCCATCAGTGCGGGGGGGCGCTACAATGAGCAGTACTTC.

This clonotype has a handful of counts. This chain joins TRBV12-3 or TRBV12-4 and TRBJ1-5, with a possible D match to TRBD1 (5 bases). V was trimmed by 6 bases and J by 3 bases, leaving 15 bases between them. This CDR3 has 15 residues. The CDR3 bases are TGTGCCAGCAGCTTTGGCCCAGGGAACAATCAGCCCCAGCATTTT. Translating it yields CASSFGPGNNQPQHF.

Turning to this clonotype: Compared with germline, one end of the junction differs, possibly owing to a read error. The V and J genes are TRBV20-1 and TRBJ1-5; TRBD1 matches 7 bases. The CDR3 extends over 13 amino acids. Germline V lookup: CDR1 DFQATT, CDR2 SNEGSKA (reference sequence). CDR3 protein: CSAIDRARQPRHF. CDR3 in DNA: TGCAGTGCCATCGACAGGGCGAGACAGCCCCGGCATTTT.

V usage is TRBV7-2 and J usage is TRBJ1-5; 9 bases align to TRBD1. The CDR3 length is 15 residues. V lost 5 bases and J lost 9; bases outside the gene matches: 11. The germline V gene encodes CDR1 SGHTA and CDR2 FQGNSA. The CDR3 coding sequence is TGTGCCAGCAGCGTCCGGACAGGGGAGAGGGGGCCCCAGCATTTT. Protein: CASSVRTGERGPQHF.

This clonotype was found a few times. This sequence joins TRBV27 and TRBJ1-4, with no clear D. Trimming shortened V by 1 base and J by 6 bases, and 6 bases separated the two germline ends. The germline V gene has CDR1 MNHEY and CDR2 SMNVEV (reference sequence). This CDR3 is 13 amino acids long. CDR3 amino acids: CASSLWADEKLFF. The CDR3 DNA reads TGTGCCAGCAGTTTATGGGCGGATGAAAAACTGTTTTTT.

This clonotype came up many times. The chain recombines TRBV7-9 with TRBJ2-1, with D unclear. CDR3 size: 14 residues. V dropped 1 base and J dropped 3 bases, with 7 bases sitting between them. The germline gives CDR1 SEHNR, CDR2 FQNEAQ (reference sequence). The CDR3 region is CASSLGSVYNEQFF. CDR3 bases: TGTGCCAGCAGCTTAGGATCAGTCTACAATGAGCAGTTCTTC.

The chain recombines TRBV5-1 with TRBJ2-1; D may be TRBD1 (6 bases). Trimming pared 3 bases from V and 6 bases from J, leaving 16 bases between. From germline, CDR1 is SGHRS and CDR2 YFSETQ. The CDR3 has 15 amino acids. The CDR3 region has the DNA TGCGCCAGCAGCTCAACCCGGGACACAGGCAATGAGCAGTTCTTC. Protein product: CASSSTRDTGNEQFF.

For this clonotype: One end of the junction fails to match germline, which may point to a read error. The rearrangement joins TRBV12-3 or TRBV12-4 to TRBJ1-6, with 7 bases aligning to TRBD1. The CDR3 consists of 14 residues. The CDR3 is CTSRGQEDNSPLHF. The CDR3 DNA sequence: TGTACCAGCAGAGGACAGGAGGATAATTCACCCCTCCACTTT.

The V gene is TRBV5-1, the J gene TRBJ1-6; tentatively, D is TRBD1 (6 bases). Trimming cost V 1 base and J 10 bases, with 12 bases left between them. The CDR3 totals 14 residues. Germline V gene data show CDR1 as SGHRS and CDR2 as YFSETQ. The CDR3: CASSLRSGESPLHF. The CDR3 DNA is TGCGCCAGCAGCTTGCGGTCAGGGGAATCACCCCTCCACTTT.

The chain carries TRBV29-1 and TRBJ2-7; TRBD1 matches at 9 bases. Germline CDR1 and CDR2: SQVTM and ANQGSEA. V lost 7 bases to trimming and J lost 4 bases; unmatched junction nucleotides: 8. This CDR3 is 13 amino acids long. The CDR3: CSALQGASYEQYF. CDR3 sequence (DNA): TGCAGCGCGTTACAGGGGGCCTCTTACGAGCAGTACTTC.

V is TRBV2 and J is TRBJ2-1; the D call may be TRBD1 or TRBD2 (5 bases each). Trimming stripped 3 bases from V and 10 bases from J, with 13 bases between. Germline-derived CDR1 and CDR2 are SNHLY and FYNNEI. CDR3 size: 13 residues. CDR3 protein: CASSDRVWGEQFF. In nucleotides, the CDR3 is TGTGCCAGCAGTGATCGGGTCTGGGGGGAGCAGTTCTTC.

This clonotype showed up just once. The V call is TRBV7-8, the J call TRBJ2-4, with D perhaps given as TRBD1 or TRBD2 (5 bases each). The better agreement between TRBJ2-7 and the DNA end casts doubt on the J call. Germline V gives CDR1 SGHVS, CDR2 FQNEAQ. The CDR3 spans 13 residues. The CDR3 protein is CASSQERGGEQYF. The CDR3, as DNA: TGTGCCAGCAGCCAGGAGAGGGGCGGCGAGCAGTACTTC.

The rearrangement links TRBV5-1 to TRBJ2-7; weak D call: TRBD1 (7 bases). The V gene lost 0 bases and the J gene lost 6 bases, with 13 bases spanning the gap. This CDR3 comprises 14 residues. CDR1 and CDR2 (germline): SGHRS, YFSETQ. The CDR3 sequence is CASSLGAQGGEQYF. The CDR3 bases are TGCGCCAGCAGCTTGGGGGCTCAGGGGGGCGAGCAGTACTTC.

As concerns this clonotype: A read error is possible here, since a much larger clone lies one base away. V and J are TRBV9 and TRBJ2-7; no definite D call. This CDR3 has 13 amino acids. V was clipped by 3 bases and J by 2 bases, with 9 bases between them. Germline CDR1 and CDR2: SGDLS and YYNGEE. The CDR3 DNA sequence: TGTGCCAGCAGCGCAGCTGAGCCCTACGAGCAGTACTTC. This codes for CASSAAEPYEQYF.

The CDR3: CASSSDSLYEQYF. The CDR3 coding sequence is TGTGCCAGCAGCTCGGACAGCCTCTACGAGCAGTACTTC. This chain links TRBV12-3 or TRBV12-4 with TRBJ2-7, with D tentatively TRBD1 (6 bases). Trimming took 6 bases from V and 3 from J, leaving 12 bases between them. The CDR3 length is 13 residues.